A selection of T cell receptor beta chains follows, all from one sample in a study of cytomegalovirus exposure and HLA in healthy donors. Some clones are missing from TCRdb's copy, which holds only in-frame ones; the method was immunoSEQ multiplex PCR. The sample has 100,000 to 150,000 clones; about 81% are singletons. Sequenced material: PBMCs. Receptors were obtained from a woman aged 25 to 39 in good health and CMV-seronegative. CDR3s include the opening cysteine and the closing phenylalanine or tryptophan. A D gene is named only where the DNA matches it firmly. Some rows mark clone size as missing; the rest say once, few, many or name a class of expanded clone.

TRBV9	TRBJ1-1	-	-	TGTGCCAGCAGCGCCACCGCAGACCAAATCCGAGGCACTGAAGCTTTCTTT	CASSATADQIRGTEAFF
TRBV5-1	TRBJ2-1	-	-	TGCGCCAGCAGCTTGGATGCTAGCGAATACAATGAGCAGTTCTTC	CASSLDASEYNEQFF
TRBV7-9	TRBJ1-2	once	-	TGTGCCAGCAGCGAAACAGGGATCGAGGACTATGGCTACACCTTC	CASSETGIEDYGYTF
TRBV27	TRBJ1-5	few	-	TGTGCCAGCAGTTTACAGGGCTCCAATCAGCCCCAGCATTTT	CASSLQGSNQPQHF
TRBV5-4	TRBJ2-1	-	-	TGTGCCAGCAGCTTGGACAGGTCAAAAACCCAAGGGTTGGGCAATGAGCAGTTCTTC	CASSLDRSKTQGLGNEQFF
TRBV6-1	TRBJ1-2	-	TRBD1	TGTGCCAGCACCAGACAGGGACTTCTTAACTATGGCTACACCTTC	CASTRQGLLNYGYTF
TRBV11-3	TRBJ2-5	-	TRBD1	TGTGCCAGCAGCTCCTTTAGGGGGCGCCGCCAAGAGACCCAGTACTTC	CASSSFRGRRQETQYF
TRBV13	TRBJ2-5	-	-	TGTGCCAGCAGCTTAGTTGGGCTGGAGACCCAGTACTTC	CASSLVGLETQYF
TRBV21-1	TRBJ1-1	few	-	TGTGCCAGCAGCAAAGAAACGGCCAGCGCGAGGAACACTGAAGCTTTCTTT	CASSKETASARNTEAFF
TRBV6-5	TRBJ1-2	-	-	TGTGCCAGCAGTTATATGACAGATTCGCGCGGCTACACCTTC	CASSYMTDSRGYTF
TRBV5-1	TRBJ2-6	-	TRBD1	TGCGCCAGCAGCTTACTGTACAGGGGGCTTGCTGGGGCCAACGTCCTGACTTTC	CASSLLYRGLAGANVLTF
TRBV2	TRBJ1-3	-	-	TGTGCCAGCAGTGCCCAGGGGAAGGGAAACACCATATATTTT	CASSAQGKGNTIYF
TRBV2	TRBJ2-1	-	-	TGTGCCAGCGGGGGAGGTGATGAGCAGTTCTTC	CASGGGDEQFF
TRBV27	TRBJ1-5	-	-	TGTGCCAGCCGCTCGAGGGGGATGGGCAATCAGCCCCAGCATTTT	CASRSRGMGNQPQHF
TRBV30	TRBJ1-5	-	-	TGTGCCTGGAGTGTACGGGAGGATCAGCCCCAGCATTTT	CAWSVREDQPQHF
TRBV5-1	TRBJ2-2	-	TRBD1	TGCGCCAGCAGCCTACAGACAGGGTACACCGGGGAGCTGTTTTTT	CASSLQTGYTGELFF
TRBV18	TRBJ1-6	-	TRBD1	TGTGCCAGCTCACCTACATCACACAGGGGAGAAAATTCACCCCTCCACTTT	CASSPTSHRGENSPLHF
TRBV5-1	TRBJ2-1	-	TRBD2	TGCGCCAGCAGCTTCGGGAATAGCGGGGGGTCCTACAATGAGCAGTTCTTC	CASSFGNSGGSYNEQFF
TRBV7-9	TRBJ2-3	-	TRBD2	TGTTCCAGCAGCTTCAACCACCTAGCGGGGAGCACAGATACGCAGTATTTT	CSSSFNHLAGSTDTQYF
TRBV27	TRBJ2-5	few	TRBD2	TGTGCCAGCAGTTTACTGGCGGGGGTTTCAGAGACCCAGTACTTC	CASSLLAGVSETQYF
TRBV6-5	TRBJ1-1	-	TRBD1	TGTGCCAGCAGTCGGACAGGGAACACTGAAGCTTTCTTT	CASSRTGNTEAFF
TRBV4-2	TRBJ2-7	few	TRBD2	TGTGCCAGCAGCCGGGATGGGACTAGCTCTTTCTCCTACGAGCAGTACTTC	CASSRDGTSSFSYEQYF
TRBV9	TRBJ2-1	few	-	TGTGCCAGCAGCGGGGCCACTAGGAATGAGCAGTTCTTC	CASSGATRNEQFF
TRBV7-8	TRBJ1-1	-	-	TGTGCCAGCAGACCGGGACAAATGAACACTGAAGCTTTCTTT	CASRPGQMNTEAFF
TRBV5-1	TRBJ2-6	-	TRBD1	TGCGCCAGCAGCCCGAGTATCGGGACAGGGATCTCTGGGGCCAACGTCCTGACTTTC	CASSPSIGTGISGANVLTF
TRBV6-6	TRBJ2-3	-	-	TGTGCCAGCAGTTACTCGGGCCGAAGTGGCACAGATACGCAGTATTTT	CASSYSGRSGTDTQYF
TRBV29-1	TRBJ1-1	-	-	TGCAGCGTTGAAGAGGGAGGTGAAGCTTTCTTT	CSVEEGGEAFF
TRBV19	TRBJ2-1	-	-	TGTGCCACCTCACTCTCGACAGTCTCTTCCTACAATGAGCAGTTCTTC	CATSLSTVSSYNEQFF
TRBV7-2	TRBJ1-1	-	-	TGTGCCAGCAGCACTGGAGCCGGGGAAGCTTTCTTT	CASSTGAGEAFF
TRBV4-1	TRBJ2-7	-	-	TGCGCCAGCAGCACCAAAGGTATGGAAGGGGCGATCGGCTACGAGCAGTACTTC	CASSTKGMEGAIGYEQYF
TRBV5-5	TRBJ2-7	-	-	TGTGCCAGCAGCCCCTACAGGGTTGTCTTCTACGAGCAGTACTTC	CASSPYRVVFYEQYF
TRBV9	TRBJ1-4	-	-	TGTGCCAGCAGCGTAGGGGACATCAAAGGTGAAAAACTGTTTTTT	CASSVGDIKGEKLFF
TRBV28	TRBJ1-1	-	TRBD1	TGTGCCAGCAGTTACGCACTGACAGGGCGGACTGAAGCTTTCTTT	CASSYALTGRTEAFF
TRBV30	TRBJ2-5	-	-	TGTGCCTGGAGTGTGGAGGGGGCAGGGGGGACCCAGTACTTC	CAWSVEGAGGTQYF
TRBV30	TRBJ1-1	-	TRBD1	TGTGCCTGGTCCCGGGACAGGGTACAAGCTTTCTTT	CAWSRDRVQAFF
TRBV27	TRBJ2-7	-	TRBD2	TGTGCCAGCAGTTTAAAGACACTAGCGGGGACCTCCTACGAGCAGTACTTC	CASSLKTLAGTSYEQYF
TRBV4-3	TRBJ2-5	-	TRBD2	TGCGCCAGCAGCCAAGAACAGGGACTAGCCGCCTCCCAGTACTTC	CASSQEQGLAASQYF
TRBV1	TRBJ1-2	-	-	TGCACCAGCAGCCACATTCCCAAGGGACAGAGCTTTATTGAGGGCTACACCTTC	CTSSHIPKGQSFIEGYTF
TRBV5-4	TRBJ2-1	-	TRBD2	TGTGCCAGCAGCCCCCCTAGCGGGACCCCTAAGCAGTTCTTC	CASSPPSGTPKQFF
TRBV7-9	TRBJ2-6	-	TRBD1	TGTTCCAGCAGCTCGACAGGGGGCCTAATCTCTGGGGCCAACGTCCTGACTTTC	CSSSSTGGLISGANVLTF
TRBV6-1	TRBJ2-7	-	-	TGTGCCAGCAGTGAAGATCCGGGACTTTTAAGCTCCTACGAGCAGTACTTC	CASSEDPGLLSSYEQYF
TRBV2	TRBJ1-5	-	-	TGTGCCAGCAACAGGGTGGCGGGAGGGTCCCAGCATTTT	CASNRVAGGSQHF